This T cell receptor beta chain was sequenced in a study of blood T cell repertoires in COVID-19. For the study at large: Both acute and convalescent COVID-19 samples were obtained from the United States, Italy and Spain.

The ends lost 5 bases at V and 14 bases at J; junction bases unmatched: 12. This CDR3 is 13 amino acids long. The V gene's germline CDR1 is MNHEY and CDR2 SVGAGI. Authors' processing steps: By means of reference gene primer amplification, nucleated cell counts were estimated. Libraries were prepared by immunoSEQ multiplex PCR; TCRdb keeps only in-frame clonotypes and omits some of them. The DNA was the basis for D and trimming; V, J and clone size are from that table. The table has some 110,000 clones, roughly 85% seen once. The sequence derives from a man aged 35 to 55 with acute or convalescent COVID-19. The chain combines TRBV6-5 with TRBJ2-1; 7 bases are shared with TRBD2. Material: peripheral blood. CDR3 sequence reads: CASSPTSMQWEFF. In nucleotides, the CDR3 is TGTGCCAGCAGTCCGACTAGCATGCAATGGGAGTTCTTC.